Each of the 4 T cell receptor beta chains below was sequenced from the same sample in a study of blood T cell repertoires in COVID-19. Assay used: immunoSEQ multiplex PCR; TCRdb lists only in-frame clones, some missing. The sample includes 90,000 or so clones, around 90% of them seen just once. Sample: peripheral blood. The source is a woman aged 80 or over with active or convalescent COVID-19.

The CDR3 is CASSPAPGNTDTQYF. CDR3 nucleotide sequence: TGCGCCAGCAGCCCGGCCCCGGGGAACACAGATACGCAGTATTTT. The rearrangement links TRBV5-1 to TRBJ2-3, with D maybe TRBD2 (5 bases). The CDR3 loop spans 15 amino acids. V was trimmed by 4 bases and J by 2 bases, leaving 14 bases between them. Germline V gene sequence: CDR1 SGHRS, CDR2 YFSETQ.

The chain combines TRBV12-3 or TRBV12-4 with TRBJ1-5; a weak D match, TRBD1 (5 bases). The V and J ends lost 6 bases and 4 bases respectively, with 7 bases between them. This CDR3 comprises 12 residues. The chain's CDR3 is CASSDSNQPQHF. In nucleotides, the CDR3 is TGTGCCAGCAGCGACAGTAATCAGCCCCAGCATTTT.

The chain employs TRBV5-4 and TRBJ2-3, with TRBD2 matching over 10 bases. V was pared by 0 bases and J by 6 bases, with 7 bases of the junction left unmatched. This CDR3 is built from 16 residues. Per germline, CDR1 SGHNT and CDR2 YYREEE (reference sequence). This chain's CDR3 is CASSLDAASGSDTQYF. Written as DNA, the CDR3 is TGTGCCAGCAGCTTGGATGCGGCTAGCGGGAGTGATACGCAGTATTTT. The whole variable domain, remainder taken from reference TRBV5-4 and TRBJ2-3, is ETGVTQSPTHLIKTRGQQVTLRCSSQSGHNTVSWYQQALGQGPQFIFQYYREEENGRGNFPPRFSGLQFPNYSSELNVNALELDDSALYLCASSLDAASGSDTQYFGPGTRLTVL.

The V call is TRBV5-1, the J call TRBJ2-1; 8 bases fit TRBD1. CDR3 length: 15 residues. Germline V gene lookup returns CDR1 SGHRS and CDR2 YFSETQ. After removal of 3 bases from V and 7 bases from J, the junction contained 9 bases not matched to a gene. DNA for the CDR3: TGCGCCAGCAGCTGGAGGGGACAGGTGGGGAATGAGCAGTTCTTC. This translates into CASSWRGQVGNEQFF.